Below, 26 T cell receptor beta chains from the same sample are listed, as sequenced in a study of blood T cell repertoires in COVID-19 (dated by TCRdb to 2019 to 2021). To prepare the library, the immunoSEQ multiplex PCR assay was applied. The table was pulled from immuneACCESS by TCRdb, which kept in-frame rearrangements only. Such tables lose some clones; where checked, under half of the loss comes from unresolved V genes, and the rest has no known cause. The sample table shows some 45,000 clones, and under 85% are seen once. The ten largest make up approximately 7.6% of the sample. The specimen was peripheral blood. These receptors all stem from a man older than 75 in a cohort sampled during active COVID-19.

The chain employs TRBV29-1 and TRBJ2-1; 8 bases line up with TRBD1. V lost 1 base, J lost 8 bases, and 13 bases stayed unmatched. There are 16 residues in the CDR3. CDR1 SQVTM and CDR2 ANQGSEA come from the germline V gene. The CDR3 is CSVEGRLSRGHDEQFF. In nucleotides, the CDR3 is TGCAGCGTTGAAGGTCGTCTGTCCAGGGGGCACGATGAGCAGTTCTTC.

V is TRBV6-6 and J is TRBJ2-7; D perhaps matches TRBD1 (5 bases). This CDR3 contains 12 residues. Trimming shortened V by 8 bases and J by 5 bases, and 13 bases separated the two germline ends. Germline lookup yields CDR1 MNHNY and CDR2 SVGAGI (reference sequence). CDR3 DNA: TGTGCCAGCGGGGCAGGGATCCACGAGCAGTACTTC. The encoded protein is CASGAGIHEQYF.

The V gene is TRBV5-1, the J gene TRBJ2-7; 9 nucleotides line up with TRBD2. The CDR3 is made up of 15 amino acids. Looked up from germline, CDR1 is SGHRS and CDR2 is YFSETQ. Trimming at V came to 5 bases and at J to 1 base, leaving 7 bases not matched to a gene. The CDR3 sequence is CASSSTSGISYEQYF. The CDR3 nucleotides read TGCGCCAGCAGTTCGACTAGCGGAATATCCTACGAGCAGTACTTC.

The chain combines TRBV4-3 with TRBJ2-3, with 7 bases aligning to TRBD2. The V and J ends lost 1 base and 2 bases, in that order; junction bases with no gene match: 12. Germline V gene sequence: CDR1 LGHNA, CDR2 YSLEER. CDR3 length equals 18 residues. The CDR3 sequence: CASSQAAVRGRATDTQYF. In DNA form, the CDR3 reads TGCGCCAGCAGCCAAGCTGCGGTACGGGGGAGGGCCACAGATACGCAGTATTTT.

V is TRBV6-2 or TRBV6-3 and J is TRBJ2-7, with 11 nucleotides matching TRBD2. V dropped 4 bases and J dropped 6; count of bases not matched to a gene: 11. The CDR3 consists of 16 residues. Germline V gene sequence: CDR1 MNHEY, CDR2 SVGEGT. The CDR3 spells CASSSPGLAAPGEQYF. DNA for the CDR3: TGTGCCAGCAGTTCTCCGGGACTAGCGGCTCCCGGCGAGCAGTACTTC.

The V gene is TRBV7-9, the J gene TRBJ1-2, with a possible D match to TRBD1 (5 bases). CDR3 size: 13 residues. V lost 1 base to trimming and J lost 7 bases, with 10 bases between them. Germline CDR1 SEHNR, CDR2 FQNEAQ (reference sequence). The CDR3 bases are TGTGCCAGCAGCTTAGACGCAGGGCTTGGCTACACCTTC. Residues: CASSLDAGLGYTF.

This clone was seen just once. In nucleotides, the CDR3 is TGTGCCAGCAGCAAAGGACAGGGGGGAACTGAAGCTTTCTTT. As protein: CASSKGQGGTEAFF. This chain connects TRBV3-1 (or the pseudogene TRBV3-2) to TRBJ1-1, with 10 bases matching TRBD1. CDR1 is LGHDT and CDR2 is YNNKEL in the germline V gene (reference sequence). J was trimmed by 5 bases and V by 5 bases; bases with no gene match: 5. The CDR3 has 14 residues.

The chain couples TRBV3-1 (or the pseudogene TRBV3-2) to TRBJ2-5, with TRBD2 as a possible D gene (7 bases). Trimming left V 3 bases short and J 0 bases short, with 11 bases between. This CDR3 contains 15 residues. Germline CDR1 is LGHDT and CDR2 is YNNKEL (reference sequence). The DNA for the CDR3 is TGTGCCAGCAGCCAGAGGGGGGGGTACCAAGAGACCCAGTACTTC. Translating it yields CASSQRGGYQETQYF.

This chain uses TRBV18 with TRBJ2-4; TRBD1 matches 7 bases. Looked up from germline, CDR1 is KGHSH and CDR2 is LQKENI. The V gene end was trimmed by 3 bases and the J gene end by 0 bases; junction bases not matched to a gene: 11. The CDR3 spans 18 residues. The CDR3 spells CASSPTGVPLLAKNIQYF. CDR3 sequence (DNA): TGTGCCAGCTCACCTACAGGGGTCCCCCTTCTAGCCAAAAACATTCAGTACTTC.

This clone occurred a few times. The V call is TRBV30, the J call TRBJ1-2; TRBD1 matches 8 bases. Germline values: CDR1 GTSNPN, CDR2 SVGIG (reference sequence). CDR3 length: 13 residues. V dropped 1 base and J dropped 8; count of bases not matched to a gene: 6. CDR3 DNA: TGTGCCTGGAGTGCGACAGGGGTCGGGGGCTACACCTTC. Translating it yields CAWSATGVGGYTF.

V is TRBV19 and J is TRBJ2-3; TRBD1 aligns across 9 bases. V trimming: 2 bases; J trimming: 1 base; junction bases outside the gene matches: 7. The CDR3 extends over 17 amino acids. Germline V gene sequence: CDR1 LNHDA, CDR2 SQIVND (reference sequence). CDR3 sequence reads: CASSITLGQGRTDTQYF. The CDR3 nucleotides read TGTGCCAGTAGTATAACGTTGGGACAGGGCCGCACAGATACGCAGTATTTT.

This clone was found a few times. This chain connects TRBV11-2 to TRBJ1-1; weak D call: TRBD1 (5 bases). CDR1 and CDR2 (germline): SGHAT, FQNNGV. The CDR3 contains 13 residues. Trimming left V 5 bases short and J 6 bases short, with 13 bases between. CDR3 DNA sequence: TGTGCCAGCAGCCCCCGGGCGGGGGCTGAAGCTTTCTTT. Its translation: CASSPRAGAEAFF.

The chain employs TRBV6-1 and TRBJ2-7; the match to TRBD2 covers 7 bases. Trimming cost V 1 base and J 5 bases; bases outside gene matches: 8. This CDR3 contains 15 residues. Germline CDR1 MNHNS, CDR2 SASEGT. As DNA, the CDR3 is TGTGCCAGCAGTGAAGGAGTAGCGGGTCACAACGAGCAGTACTTC. This encodes CASSEGVAGHNEQYF.

Concerning this clone: Compared with germline, one end of the junction differs, possibly owing to a read error. The chain has TRBV2 and TRBJ1-1; D uncertain. The CDR3 has 12 amino acids. Germline V gene data show CDR1 as SNHLY and CDR2 as FYNNEI. The CDR3 nucleotides are TGTGCCAGCAGTCAAGCCGGGAGGAACGCTTTCTTT. It translates to CASSQAGRNAFF.

The chain links TRBV11-2 to TRBJ2-7, with D unresolved. The germline CDR1 and CDR2 sequences are SGHAT and FQNNGV. With 6 bases removed from V and 3 bases from J, the gap between germline ends came to 6 bases. The CDR3 extends over 11 amino acids. The CDR3 loop reads CASSSIYEQYF. The CDR3 DNA follows: TGTGCCAGCAGTTCCATCTACGAGCAGTACTTC.

V gene TRBV25-1 combines with J gene TRBJ2-2; 8 bases align to TRBD1. Trimming cost V 3 bases and J 4 bases; bases outside gene matches: 4. Germline CDR1 reads MGHDK; CDR2 reads SYGVNS. The CDR3 loop spans 15 amino acids. CDR3: CASSDRTGSTGELFF. In DNA, the CDR3 is TGTGCCAGCAGTGATAGGACAGGGAGCACCGGGGAGCTGTTTTTT.

The rearrangement joins TRBV19 to TRBJ2-3, with a possible D match to TRBD1 (6 bases). The length of the CDR3 is 12 residues. Germline V CDR1 and CDR2: LNHDA, SQIVND (reference sequence). With 3 bases removed from V and 5 bases from J, the gap between germline ends came to 6 bases. CDR3 amino acids: CASSIRGDTQYF. As DNA, the CDR3 is TGTGCCAGTAGTATCAGGGGAGATACGCAGTATTTT.

The J gene is TRBJ1-4, the V gene TRBV9; 9 bases line up with TRBD1. This CDR3 region has 14 residues. CDR1 and CDR2 from the germline V gene are SGDLS and YYNGEE. Germline trimming cut 4 bases from V and 8 bases from J; bases unmatched to any gene: 6. The CDR3 is CASSKGQGGEKLFF. In DNA, the CDR3 is TGTGCCAGCAGCAAGGGACAGGGCGGAGAAAAACTGTTTTTT.

V usage is TRBV4-1 and J usage is TRBJ1-1; D is ambiguous. The V end was cut by 2 bases, the J end by 2 bases, with 6 bases between. Germline V gene data show CDR1 as MGHRA and CDR2 as YSYEKL. This CDR3 contains 13 residues. The CDR3 coding sequence is TGCGCCAGCAGCCAAACAGTAAACACTGAAGCTTTCTTT. Protein: CASSQTVNTEAFF.

The V call is TRBV27, the J call TRBJ2-7; 8 nucleotides match TRBD1. Germline trimming cut 2 bases from V and 2 bases from J; bases unmatched to any gene: 8. Germline V gene data show CDR1 as MNHEY and CDR2 as SMNVEV (reference sequence). The CDR3 sequence is 16 residues long. CDR3 amino acids: CASSLTGQGNTYEQYF. The CDR3 coding sequence is TGTGCCAGCAGTTTAACAGGACAGGGAAATACCTACGAGCAGTACTTC.

The chain carries TRBV29-1 and TRBJ1-1, with D tentatively TRBD1 (6 bases). V lost 3 bases to trimming and J lost 4 bases, with 9 bases between them. CDR1 SQVTM and CDR2 ANQGSEA come from the germline V gene. CDR3 size: 12 residues. The CDR3 DNA reads as TGCAGCGTTGATTGGGGGCCCACTGAAGCTTTCTTT. Its protein product is CSVDWGPTEAFF.

This clone was counted only a few times. This chain links TRBV4-1 with TRBJ1-2, with no clear D. CDR3 length: 13 amino acids. From germline, CDR1 is MGHRA and CDR2 YSYEKL. The V end was cut by 2 bases, the J end by 5 bases, with 9 bases between. This CDR3 reads CASSQSWRYGYTF. DNA for the CDR3: TGCGCCAGCAGCCAAAGCTGGAGGTATGGCTACACCTTC.

J is TRBJ1-3 and V is TRBV7-8; D gene unclear. Germline CDR1 and CDR2: SGHVS and FQNEAQ. This CDR3 is built from 16 residues. Trimming took off 4 bases at V and 0 bases at J, with 13 bases between the two ends. Written as DNA, the CDR3 is TGTGCCAGCAGCTCCGATGCCGGTAGCTCTGGAAACACCATATATTTT. Translated: CASSSDAGSSGNTIYF.

The rearrangement uses TRBV6-1 and TRBJ1-3; TRBD1 agrees at 8 bases. Trimming cost V 4 bases and J 2 bases; bases outside gene matches: 10. Germline V gives CDR1 MNHNS, CDR2 SASEGT. The CDR3 consists of 17 residues. This CDR3 reads CASSVLTGASTGNTIYF. The CDR3 coding sequence is TGTGCCAGCAGTGTCCTGACAGGGGCTTCCACTGGAAACACCATATATTTT.

V usage is TRBV27 and J usage is TRBJ1-2; 11 nucleotides align to TRBD1. The germline V gene has CDR1 MNHEY and CDR2 SMNVEV (reference sequence). The CDR3 spans 14 residues. Trimming at V came to 5 bases and at J to 7 bases, leaving 6 bases not matched to a gene. The CDR3 DNA reads as TGTGCCAGCAGTCTGGACAGGGGGCTTTTTGGCTACACCTTC. Translated: CASSLDRGLFGYTF.

In this sample, this clone turned up a few times. The CDR3 DNA reads TGTGCCACCAGCAGAGAACAGGTGGGCAATCAGCCCCAGCATTTT. This codes for CATSREQVGNQPQHF. This chain joins TRBV15 and TRBJ1-5, with TRBD1 as a possible D gene (5 bases). V dropped 0 bases and J dropped 2 bases, with 8 bases sitting between them. Germline CDR1 and CDR2: LNHNV and YYDKDF (reference sequence). The CDR3 is 15 amino acids.